This T cell receptor (beta chain) was identified in a study of shared clonotypes between healthy human individuals. The sorted-subset replicate PCRs were given about 210 ng DNA, which is 31,000 or so T cell genomes. Produced via immunoSEQ multiplex PCR; TCRdb's table is partial and in-frame only. The table has about 2 million clones, roughly 94% seen once; the top ten hold less than 1.5%. CD45RO negativity and positive selection for CCR7 defined naive CD8 cells, a population that excluded terminally differentiated effector memory CD45RA+ cells. V lost 3 bases and J 6 bases, leaving 15 bases between the germline ends. The CDR3 contains 15 residues. The V gene's germline CDR1 is LNHDA and CDR2 SQIVND (reference sequence).

The gene calls are TRBV19 and TRBJ2-1, with D perhaps TRBD2 (6 bases). The sequence was collected from a man between 18 and 29 years old in good health. The sample consisted of naive CD8+ T cells sorted from blood. DNA of the CDR3: TGTGCCAGTAGTATTTTTCCGGGACTCGTCAATGAGCAGTTCTTC. This gives the protein CASSIFPGLVNEQFF.